This passage covers 20 T cell receptor beta chains from one sample sequenced in a study of T cells in Graves' hyperthyroidism and ophthalmopathy. RNA transcripts served as the template for amplifying TCR beta CDR3 regions. HTBI primers were the set used in a first-round RT-PCR of the TCR CDR3. Via MiXCR, TCRdb re-called the multiplex PCR reads, giving one row per CDR3 protein. Of some 490,000 distinct CDR3 sequences in the sample, 15% to 20% were seen once. Sequenced material: blood. These receptors were obtained from a woman aged 25 to 39 with Graves' ophthalmopathy.

The chain joins TRBV20-1 to TRBJ2-5; 7 bases are a match to TRBD2. Per germline, CDR1 DFQATT and CDR2 SNEGSKA (reference sequence). V trimming: 0 bases; J trimming: 10 bases; junction bases outside the gene matches: 5. The CDR3 extends over 12 amino acids. CDR3 amino acids: CSARDRSSGQYF. Written as DNA, the CDR3 is TGCAGTGCTAGAGATCGGTCTAGCGGCCAGTACTTC.

This clonotype has just a few counts. This sequence may be a read error, since a much larger clone differs from it by one base. This sequence joins TRBV20-1 and TRBJ2-1, with 8 bases lining up with TRBD2. The CDR3 totals 13 residues. V was clipped by 6 bases and J by 8 bases; unmatched bases: 9. Germline CDR1 is DFQATT and CDR2 is SNEGSKA (reference sequence). The CDR3 sequence is CSARTSNHDEQFF. The CDR3 DNA reads TGCAGTGCCCGGACTAGCAACCACGATGAGCAGTTCTTC.

This clonotype was seen many times. The gene calls are TRBV12-3 or TRBV12-4 and TRBJ2-5; TRBD1 is a possible D gene (5 bases). The CDR3 has 14 residues. Trimming removed 8 bases from V and 3 bases from J, with 16 bases in between. The CDR3 protein is CASCSGFGEETQYF. CDR3 in DNA: TGTGCCAGCTGTTCAGGGTTTGGTGAAGAGACCCAGTACTTC.

This sequence joins TRBV4-1 and TRBJ2-2; D might be TRBD2 (5 bases). The CDR3 runs 16 residues. CDR1 is MGHRA, CDR2 YSYEKL, per germline. V was shortened by 3 bases and J by 8 bases, with 19 bases between the two germline ends. CDR3 in amino acids: CASSQPRGRNPGELFF. The CDR3 DNA is TGCGCCAGCAGCCAGCCCCGAGGGCGGAATCCGGGGGAGCTGTTTTTT.

The table lists this clonotype with many counts. V gene TRBV7-9 combines with J gene TRBJ1-6, with 7 bases matching TRBD1. The germline gives CDR1 SEHNR, CDR2 FQNEAQ (reference sequence). The V segment lost 1 base and the J segment 5 bases; nucleotides outside the gene matches: 5. This CDR3 has 16 residues. The CDR3: CASSLGRTGDNSPLHF. DNA for the CDR3: TGTGCCAGCAGCTTAGGCCGGACAGGCGATAATTCACCCCTCCACTTT.

This clonotype appeared a few times. V and J are TRBV7-9 and TRBJ1-1; no reliable D call. Trimming took 1 base from V and 7 from J, leaving 10 bases between them. Germline assignment: CDR1 SEHNR and CDR2 FQNEAQ (reference sequence). The CDR3 has 13 amino acids. The CDR3 sequence is CASSLVGSGEAFF. Written as DNA, the CDR3 is TGTGCCAGCAGCTTAGTAGGTTCTGGTGAAGCTTTCTTT.

This clonotype has more than one count but fewer than ten. The chain joins TRBV28 to TRBJ2-7, with 7 bases aligning to TRBD2. The CDR3 has 16 amino acids. The V gene end was trimmed by 5 bases and the J gene end by 0 bases; junction bases not matched to a gene: 10. Germline CDR1 is MDHEN and CDR2 is SYDVKM. The CDR3 nucleotides read TGTGCCAGCAGTCCCCTGAGCGGGGTTAGCTCCTACGAGCAGTACTTC. It is translated as CASSPLSGVSSYEQYF.

V gene TRBV6-9 combines with J gene TRBJ2-1; 12 bases match TRBD2. The germline CDR1 and CDR2 sequences are MNHGY and SVAAGI. The V gene end was trimmed by 10 bases and the J gene end by 5 bases; junction bases not matched to a gene: 6. The CDR3 has 14 amino acids. CDR3 residues: CATIWTSGNNEQFF. DNA for the CDR3: TGTGCCACCATTTGGACTAGCGGGAACAATGAGCAGTTCTTC.

This clonotype was detected many times. The chain links TRBV9 to TRBJ1-2, with a weak D call TRBD1 (5 bases). The V end was cut by 2 bases, the J end by 4 bases, with 12 bases between. This CDR3 comprises 14 residues. Germline lookup yields CDR1 SGDLS and CDR2 YYNGEE. Here the CDR3 DNA reads TGTGCCAGCAGCGTTAACGGGGCCCTCTATGGCTACACCTTC. It yields the protein CASSVNGALYGYTF.

This clonotype was detected ten times or more. The rearrangement uses TRBV7-6 and TRBJ2-7; 8 nucleotides align to TRBD1. Trimming took 7 bases from V and 2 from J; bases not matched to a gene: 7. The CDR3 is 14 residues long. Germline-derived CDR1 and CDR2 are SGHVS and FNYEAQ. The CDR3 DNA is TGTGCCAGCACTCCGGGACAGGCCCCCTACGAGCAGTACTTC. It codes for CASTPGQAPYEQYF. Looking up the rest from reference TRBV7-6 and TRBJ2-7 gives the full variable domain: GAGVSQSPRYKVTKRGQDVALRCDPISGHVSLYWYRQALGQGPEFLTYFNYEAQQDKSGLPNDRFSAERPEGSISTLTIQRTEQRDSAMYRCASTPGQAPYEQYFGPGTRLTVT.

This clonotype has at least ten counts. The rearrangement uses TRBV20-1 and TRBJ1-1; D unresolved. The CDR3 has 14 amino acids. CDR1 DFQATT and CDR2 SNEGSKA come from the germline V gene (reference sequence). V was clipped by 0 bases and J by 3 bases, with 11 bases between them. The CDR3: CSARDVRPDTEAFF. CDR3 in DNA: TGCAGTGCTAGAGATGTCCGGCCGGACACTGAAGCTTTCTTT.

The chain recombines TRBV5-1 with TRBJ1-1, with 10 bases that match TRBD1. This CDR3 comprises 16 residues. CDR1 and CDR2 from the germline V gene are SGHRS and YFSETQ. V was clipped by 4 bases and J by 4 bases; unmatched bases: 10. The CDR3 sequence is CASSPFGTGAGTEAFF. The CDR3 DNA reads as TGCGCCAGCAGCCCTTTCGGGACAGGGGCCGGCACTGAAGCTTTCTTT.

A few counts support this clonotype. The gene calls are TRBV7-9 and TRBJ2-4; D is possibly TRBD1 or TRBD2 (5 bases each). Trimming took 4 bases from V and 6 from J, leaving 10 bases between them. The CDR3 length is 13 residues. The V gene's germline CDR1 is SEHNR and CDR2 FQNEAQ (reference sequence). CDR3 in DNA: TGTGCCAGCAGCTGGGGCGGAGGAAACATTCAGTACTTC. This gives the protein CASSWGGGNIQYF.

Of note for this clonotype: A much larger clone differs by one base, so this may be a read error. The chain links TRBV11-2 to TRBJ2-7; D is undetermined. The CDR3 covers 12 residues. The germline V gene has CDR1 SGHAT and CDR2 FQNNGV. Here the CDR3 reads CAGSMLVHEQYF. The DNA of the CDR3 is TGTGCCGGCAGTATGCTGGTCCACGAGCAGTACTTC.

In its sample, this clonotype was seen many times. V and J are TRBV11-2 and TRBJ2-1; the D call may be TRBD1 or TRBD2 (6 bases each). Trimming pared 5 bases from V and 7 bases from J, leaving 18 bases between. Germline lookup yields CDR1 SGHAT and CDR2 FQNNGV. The CDR3 runs 15 residues. The CDR3: CASSPSGGSLNEQFF. In DNA form, the CDR3 reads TGTGCCAGCAGCCCATCCGGGGGCAGTCTAAATGAGCAGTTCTTC.

This clonotype has more than one count but fewer than ten. The chain joins TRBV19 to TRBJ2-3; D might be TRBD2 (6 bases). The germline V and J ends were trimmed by 4 bases and 2 bases, with 13 bases remaining between them. This CDR3 has 15 amino acids. CDR1 LNHDA and CDR2 SQIVND come from the germline V gene (reference sequence). CDR3 nucleotides: TGTGCCAGTAGTAAAAGCGGGTGGTACACAGATACGCAGTATTTT. Translation gives CASSKSGWYTDTQYF.

Ten or more counts support this clonotype. This chain joins TRBV6-1 and TRBJ2-7; D unclear. With 4 bases removed from V and 1 base from J, the gap between germline ends came to 8 bases. The CDR3 totals 13 residues. Germline V gene data show CDR1 as MNHNS and CDR2 as SASEGT. The CDR3 protein is CASSGAASYEQYF. The CDR3 region has the DNA TGTGCCAGCAGTGGAGCAGCTTCCTACGAGCAGTACTTC.

The gene calls are TRBV6-6 and TRBJ2-7, with 7 nucleotides matching TRBD2. Germline V lookup: CDR1 MNHNY, CDR2 SVGAGI (reference sequence). The V segment lost 2 bases and the J segment 3 bases; nucleotides outside the gene matches: 4. The CDR3 is made up of 14 amino acids. The CDR3 sequence: CASSYREGGYEQYF. The CDR3 bases are TGTGCCAGCAGTTACAGGGAGGGTGGCTACGAGCAGTACTTC.

This clonotype turned up a few times. The chain carries TRBV29-1 and TRBJ1-2; no firm D call. Trimming stripped 4 bases from V and 6 bases from J, with 6 bases between. Germline V lookup: CDR1 SQVTM, CDR2 ANQGSEA. There are 10 residues in the CDR3. The DNA of the CDR3 is TGCAGCGTTGTAAGGGATGGCTACACCTTC. Translation gives CSVVRDGYTF.

The chain carries TRBV29-1 and TRBJ1-2; tentatively, D is TRBD1 (5 bases). Trimming removed 2 bases from V and 8 bases from J, with 9 bases in between. The germline CDR1 and CDR2 sequences are SQVTM and ANQGSEA. CDR3 length: 11 amino acids. The CDR3 sequence: CSVERDQGYTF. As DNA, the CDR3 is TGCAGCGTTGAACGGGACCAGGGCTACACCTTC.